The 7 T cell receptor beta chains below all came from one sample that was sequenced in a study of response to subunit inactivated influenza vaccine. TCRdb redid the calling of the RT-PCR reads with MiXCR, one entry per CDR3 protein. This table holds about 190,000 distinct CDR3 sequences, under 15% found once. The material sequenced was CD8+ T cells sorted from PBMCs, taken 4 to 6 days after vaccination. All receptors derive from a man aged 50-59 years who received an inactivated influenza vaccine.

V usage is TRBV4-2 and J usage is TRBJ2-5, with D unresolved. Per the germline V gene, CDR1 is LGHNA and CDR2 is YNFKEQ. The CDR3 is 14 residues long. Trimming left V 1 base short and J 4 bases short, with 10 bases between. As DNA, the CDR3 is TGTGCCAGCAGCCAAGTAGCCCCAGCAGAGACCCAGTACTTC. Its protein product is CASSQVAPAETQYF.

There are many counts of this clonotype. This chain joins TRBV4-1 and TRBJ1-2; D call uncertain. Germline CDR1 and CDR2: MGHRA and YSYEKL. The CDR3 has 15 amino acids. V lost 0 bases, J lost 7 bases, and 15 bases lay in between. CDR3 residues: CASSQEGAVTSGYTF. Written as DNA, the CDR3 is TGCGCCAGCAGCCAAGAGGGTGCGGTAACGAGTGGCTACACCTTC.

The V and J genes are TRBV7-8 and TRBJ2-1; D possibly matches TRBD1 or TRBD2 (5 bases each). Trimming cost V 6 bases and J 5 bases, with 11 bases left between them. Germline CDR1 SGHVS, CDR2 FQNEAQ. The CDR3 is 13 amino acids. CDR3 in DNA: TGTGCCAGCAGGGGGGACCCCCACAATGAGCAGTTCTTC. It specifies CASRGDPHNEQFF. Combining the CDR3 with reference TRBV7-8 and TRBJ2-1 gives the whole variable domain GAGVSQSPRYKVAKRGQDVALRCDPISGHVSLFWYQQALGQGPEFLTYFQNEAQLDKSGLPSDRFFAERPEGSVSTLKIQRTQQEDSAVYLCASRGDPHNEQFFGPGTRLTVL.

There are many counts of this clonotype. The rearrangement uses TRBV29-1 and TRBJ2-3; 9 positions match TRBD1. This CDR3 spans 14 amino acids. Trimming took 2 bases from V and 2 from J; bases not matched to a gene: 2. Germline values: CDR1 SQVTM, CDR2 ANQGSEA. CDR3 nucleotide sequence: TGCAGCGTTGAACGGGACAGGGACACAGATACGCAGTATTTT. Its protein is CSVERDRDTDTQYF.

Many counts were recorded for this clonotype. The rearrangement joins TRBV12-3 or TRBV12-4 to TRBJ2-3, with a possible D match to TRBD2 (7 bases). V was clipped by 7 bases and J by 4 bases, with 15 bases between them. This CDR3 comprises 14 residues. In DNA form, the CDR3 reads TGTGCCAGCACTCTGGGGGGGGGCGCAGATACGCAGTATTTT. Protein: CASTLGGGADTQYF.

This clonotype was recorded many times. The chain has TRBV2 and TRBJ2-1, with 12 bases lining up with TRBD2. CDR3 length equals 16 residues. Trimming at V came to 7 bases and at J to 4 bases, leaving 8 bases not matched to a gene. Germline-derived CDR1 and CDR2 are SNHLY and FYNNEI. The CDR3 DNA sequence: TGTGCCAGCACACTAGCGGGGGGCAATCTTTACAATGAGCAGTTCTTC. Translated, it gives CASTLAGGNLYNEQFF.

The chain carries TRBV10-3 and TRBJ1-1; 7 bases agree with TRBD1. Trimming at V came to 8 bases and at J to 4 bases, leaving 7 bases not matched to a gene. The CDR3 runs to 13 residues. Germline CDR1 reads ENHRY; CDR2 reads SYGVKD. The CDR3 region has the DNA TGTGCCATCGTCGACAGGGAGGGCACTGAAGCTTTCTTT. Translating it yields CAIVDREGTEAFF.